These 9 T cell receptor beta chains were sequenced from one sample in a study of beta chain features in type 1 diabetes. Of the isolated RNA, all was reverse transcribed, and so the sequenced material was expressed TCRB transcripts. Some clones are missing from TCRdb's copy, which holds only in-frame ones; the method was immunoSEQ multiplex PCR. The sample includes 240,000 or so clones, 68% of them seen just once. Specimen: naive CD4+ T cells from blood. These receptors all come from a man aged 30 to 45 in good health.

The chain uses TRBV25-1 and TRBJ2-1; 7 bases line up with TRBD1. Trimming removed 6 bases from V and 4 bases from J; junction bases left unmatched: 12. The length of the CDR3 is 16 residues. Germline-derived CDR1 and CDR2 are MGHDK and SYGVNS. The CDR3 reads CASRQTGHRHYNEQFF. The CDR3 DNA reads TGTGCCAGCAGACAGACAGGGCACCGACATTACAATGAGCAGTTCTTC.

The chain carries TRBV29-1 and TRBJ2-5, with D unclear. Between the trimmed V and J ends, which lost 3 bases and 5 bases, there was a span of 13 bases. The germline CDR1 and CDR2 sequences are SQVTM and ANQGSEA. The length of the CDR3 is 13 residues. CDR3 region: CSVDLRAPETQYF. DNA for the CDR3: TGCAGCGTTGACCTCCGGGCCCCGGAGACCCAGTACTTC. Looking up the rest from reference TRBV29-1 and TRBJ2-5 gives the full variable domain: SAVISQKPSRDICQRGTSLTIQCQVDSQVTMMFWYRQQPGQSLTLIATANQGSEATYESGFVIDKFPISRPNLTFSTLTVSNMSPEDSSIYLCSVDLRAPETQYFGPGTRLLVL.

The genes are TRBV10-3 and TRBJ2-1; 7 positions match TRBD2. CDR1 and CDR2 from the germline V gene are ENHRY and SYGVKD. There are 15 residues in the CDR3. Trimming took 4 bases from V and 4 from J; bases not matched to a gene: 7. CDR3 sequence (DNA): TGTGCCATCAGTGGCGGCGGGAGCGTTTACAATGAGCAGTTCTTC. Residues: CAISGGGSVYNEQFF.

J is TRBJ2-7 and V is TRBV11-2; D is undetermined. Trimming removed 3 bases at V and 3 bases at J, with 9 bases between. The CDR3 is 13 residues long. Per germline, CDR1 SGHAT and CDR2 FQNNGV. The CDR3 region is CASSLIHSYEQYF. As DNA, the CDR3 is TGTGCCAGCAGCTTGATCCATAGCTACGAGCAGTACTTC.

This clone was counted once. The chain links TRBV2 to TRBJ2-7; no definite D call. Germline CDR1 is SNHLY and CDR2 is FYNNEI. The CDR3 runs to 12 residues. V shed 5 bases and J shed 0 bases, with 5 bases lying between them. In DNA form, the CDR3 reads TGTGCCAGCAGTTACAGCTCCTACGAGCAGTACTTC. Translation gives CASSYSSYEQYF. The whole variable domain, filled in from reference TRBV2 and TRBJ2-7, reads EPEVTQTPSHQVTQMGQEVILRCVPISNHLYFYWYRQILGQKVEFLVSFYNNEISEKSEIFDDQFSVERPDGSNFTLKIRSTKLEDSAMYFCASSYSSYEQYFGPGTRLTVT.

This clone was picked up a small number of times. The rearrangement joins TRBV4-3 to TRBJ2-1; D is ambiguous. There are 13 residues in the CDR3. Germline V CDR1 and CDR2: LGHNA, YSLEER. Between the trimmed V and J ends, which lost 4 bases and 0 bases, there was a span of 4 bases. The CDR3 loop is CASSRYSYNEQFF. The CDR3 coding sequence is TGCGCCAGCAGCCGTTACTCCTACAATGAGCAGTTCTTC.

Comment on this clone: The junction departs from the called germline gene at one end, perhaps through a read error. This chain links TRBV7-9 with TRBJ2-3; D uncertain. Germline V CDR1 and CDR2: SEHNR, FQNEAQ (reference sequence). The CDR3 is 14 amino acids. This CDR3 reads CASSFDVRTDTQYF. The CDR3 coding sequence is TGTGCCAGCAGCTTCGACGTACGCACGGATACGCAGTATTTT.

This clone was seen a handful of times. The V and J genes are TRBV29-1 and TRBJ2-5, with 11 bases aligning to TRBD2. In germline, CDR1 is SQVTM, CDR2 ANQGSEA. V trimming: 2 bases; J trimming: 5 bases; junction bases outside the gene matches: 10. This CDR3 is 16 amino acids long. DNA of the CDR3: TGCAGCGTTGAAACTGCCCTAGCGGGAGGAATCGAGACCCAGTACTTC. Protein: CSVETALAGGIETQYF.

The CDR3 loop reads CAWSVQGPSYNEQFF. CDR3 nucleotides: TGTGCCTGGAGTGTACAGGGGCCGTCCTACAATGAGCAGTTCTTC. V and J are TRBV30 and TRBJ2-1; 7 positions match TRBD1. Germline V gene lookup returns CDR1 GTSNPN and CDR2 SVGIG (reference sequence). CDR3 length: 15 residues. V was pared by 0 bases and J by 1 base, with 3 bases of the junction left unmatched.